This T cell receptor (beta chain) derives from a study of Ad26.COV2.S vaccination and SARS-CoV-2 variants (dated by TCRdb to about 2021). Context from the whole study: Donors in the vaccine arm were drawn from COV1001, a multicentre, randomized, double-blind, placebo-controlled phase I-IIa trial testing Ad26.COV2.S in healthy adults. Dosing of Ad26.COV2.S was intramuscular, at either 5x10^10 or 1x10^11 viral particles, delivered as one shot or as two shots spaced 56 days apart. The specificity and breadth of SARS-CoV-2-reactive T cell receptors after Ad26.COV2.S vaccination were assessed by TCRbeta repertoire sequencing. The TCR-sequenced set comprised roughly 30 samples: around 20 Ad26.COV2.S vaccine recipients, 5 placebo recipients and 8 SARS-CoV-2 convalescent individuals. Trial participants were randomized into five groups of five, in which low-dose or high-dose Ad26.COV2.S was given once or twice, or placebo was given on both occasions. Investigators did not know the trial group allocation while performing experiments and assessing outcomes.

V loses 0 bases, J loses 3 bases, and the germline ends lie 6 bases apart. From cysteine to phenylalanine, the CDR3 is 13 amino acids long. CDR3 DNA is the only sequence kept; it has 39 bases, read in frame from the first base. CDR1 LGHDT and CDR2 YNNKEL were looked up in the germline V gene (reference sequence). Comment on this clone: No cognate antigen has been identified for it. No base quality information exists; no much larger clone differs at one position.

TCRbeta CDR3 regions were sequenced with the immunoSEQ Assay. After extraction, genomic DNA underwent amplification by bias-controlled multiplex PCR, followed by high-throughput sequencing. In the authors' own workflow: To quantify the absolute abundance of every unique TCRbeta CDR3 region, sequences were collapsed and filtered. Usable DNA was measured by amplifying reference genes present in all nucleated cells, and TCRbeta template counts were normalized to that usable DNA to estimate T cell fraction. Repertoire TCRs were annotated as SARS-CoV-2-specific when V gene, CDR3 amino acid sequence and J gene were exactly matched to a known reactive TCR set. MIRA supplied the reference SARS-CoV-2 TCR set, which was filtered for enrichment in COVID-19-positive ImmuneCODE repertoires so that public or cross-reactive TCRs were removed. Drawing on the MIRA antigens, annotated TCRs were analysed further at the level of specific ORF or position within ORF. Depth was the summed frequency of annotated unique rearrangements, while breadth was defined as annotated unique rearrangements over total unique productive rearrangements. Two-sided Wilcoxon rank-sum tests were used to compare TCR breadth between groups. This immuneACCESS table, as held by TCRdb, lists in-frame sequences with V and J called but not all clones. Of the missing ones, under half trace to an unresolved V gene in checked studies; the others have no known cause. Clonal size and the V and J genes are those of that table, whereas D and trimming came from the DNA. For this sample there are about 440,000 clones; about 92% appear just once. The top ten clones comprise around 4.5% of the sample.

Results and caveats for the whole study, not just this receptor: Ad26.COV2.S recipients had higher spike-specific TCR breadth than placebo recipients (P = 0.0014). The study was not powered to compare responses between vaccine doses or regimens. The authors noted that total T cell responses may have been underestimated by the TCR breadth and depth analyses. Non-spike TCR breadth was comparable between vaccine and placebo recipients, consistent with the vaccine containing only spike. After vaccination, substantial breadth of spike-specific CD8+ and CD4+ T cell responses was reported.

In the paper's terms, the treatment or condition label means: 19 received Ad26.COV2.S at low or high dose, single or two shots; 5 received placebo; per-sample allocation not given. Repertoires of vaccine and placebo recipients were sequenced from samples collected on day 63 after the first injection. In Cohort 1b, 20 to 25 adults aged 18-55 years were enrolled at a single site in Boston, USA, between 29 July and 7 August 2020. As a vaccine, Ad26.COV2.S was a replication-incompetent adenovirus type 26 vector that expressed a prefusion-stabilized SARS-CoV-2 spike protein derived from the original Wuhan strain.

Here the chain combines TRBV3-1 (or the pseudogene TRBV3-2) and TRBJ2-7, with no confident D gene call. The source was peripheral blood, collected in a trial of Ad26.COV2.S vaccine versus placebo. The sequence was collected from a person aged 18-65 years who received the Ad26.COV2.S COVID-19 vaccine or a placebo. In nucleotides, the sequence is TGTGCCAGCAGCCAAGATAGGATCTACGAGCAGTACTTC. The resulting protein is CASSQDRIYEQYF.